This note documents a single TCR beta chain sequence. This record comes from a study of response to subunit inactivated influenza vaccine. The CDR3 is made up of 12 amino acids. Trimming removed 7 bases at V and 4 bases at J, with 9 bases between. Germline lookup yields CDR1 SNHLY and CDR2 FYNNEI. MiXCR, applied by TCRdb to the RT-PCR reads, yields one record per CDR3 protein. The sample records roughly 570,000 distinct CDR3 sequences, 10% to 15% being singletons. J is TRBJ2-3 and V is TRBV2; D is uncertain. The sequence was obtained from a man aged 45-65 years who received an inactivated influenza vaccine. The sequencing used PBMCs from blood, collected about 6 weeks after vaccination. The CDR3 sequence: CASNEPPDTQYF. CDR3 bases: TGTGCCAGCAACGAACCTCCAGATACGCAGTATTTT.